Below, 9 T cell receptor beta chains from the same sample are listed, as sequenced in a study of human T cells and chemical hapten exposure. TCRdb re-derived calls from the RACE reads in MiXCR, one entry per CDR3 protein. The sample holds some 400,000 distinct CDR3 sequences; 5% to 6.5% are singletons and the top ten take about 2.5%. Indicated time point: pre-sensitization, week 0. As for treatment: therapeutic diphenylcyclopropenone sensitization with weekly scalp DPC. This specimen was whole blood, taken in connection with sensitization to the hapten diphenylcyclopropenone (DPC). Source of these receptors: a woman between 45 and 65 years old with alopecia areata. Some clones in this sample may be carry-over from other donors' samples.

This clonotype was counted many times. CDR3 sequence: CASSLVGNEQFF. DNA for the CDR3: TGTGCCAGCAGCTTAGTAGGGAATGAGCAGTTCTTC. The chain recombines TRBV7-2 with TRBJ2-1; D is unresolved. From germline, CDR1 is SGHTA and CDR2 FQGNSA. The CDR3 is 12 residues long. V lost 1 base and J lost 7, with 5 bases in between.

This chain connects TRBV5-1 to TRBJ2-3; 8 bases match TRBD2. The CDR3 runs 17 residues. Trimming took 0 bases from V and 2 from J; bases not matched to a gene: 8. Germline V gene sequence: CDR1 SGHRS, CDR2 YFSETQ. In DNA form, the CDR3 reads TGCGCCAGCAGCTTGGGGGTCGGCGGGAGGACCACAGATACGCAGTATTTT. It specifies CASSLGVGGRTTDTQYF.

The V call is TRBV20-1, the J call TRBJ1-1; no reliable D call. This CDR3 is built from 14 residues. The germline CDR1 and CDR2 sequences are DFQATT and SNEGSKA (reference sequence). Trimming cost V 2 bases and J 0 bases, with 10 bases left between them. The CDR3 DNA sequence: TGCAGTGCTAGATCCAACGCGGTGAACACTGAAGCTTTCTTT. This gives the protein CSARSNAVNTEAFF.

This clonotype was counted only a few times. The J gene is TRBJ1-1, the V gene TRBV7-2; perhaps TRBD1 as D (5 bases). Germline loops: CDR1 SGHTA, CDR2 FQGNSA. V was pared by 1 base and J by 5 bases, with 20 bases between. The CDR3 consists of 17 residues. The CDR3 region is CASSLGGPGTLGTEAFF. The CDR3 DNA sequence: TGTGCCAGCAGCTTAGGTGGGCCGGGGACCCTGGGGACTGAAGCTTTCTTT.

This clonotype was observed a few times. This chain links TRBV2 with TRBJ1-5; D ambiguous. Germline loops: CDR1 SNHLY, CDR2 FYNNEI. The CDR3 covers 15 residues. Trimming removed 7 bases at V and 0 bases at J, with 13 bases between. The CDR3 is CASKDWMFSNQPQHF. In DNA form, the CDR3 reads TGTGCCAGCAAGGACTGGATGTTTAGCAATCAGCCCCAGCATTTT.

There are a few counts of this clonotype. The chain recombines TRBV7-2 with TRBJ1-1; 10 bases agree with TRBD1. CDR3 size: 19 residues. The germline gives CDR1 SGHTA, CDR2 FQGNSA. V lost 4 bases and J lost 2; bases outside the gene matches: 16. The CDR3 loop is CASSSISWTGGTINTEAFF. In nucleotides, the CDR3 is TGTGCCAGCAGCTCCATCTCTTGGACAGGGGGGACAATTAACACTGAAGCTTTCTTT. Drawing the rest from reference TRBV7-2 and TRBJ1-1, the complete variable domain is GAGVSQSPSNKVTEKGKDVELRCDPISGHTALYWYRQSLGQGLEFLIYFQGNSAPDKSGLPSDRFSAERTGGSVSTLTIQRTQQEDSAVYLCASSSISWTGGTINTEAFFGQGTRLTVV.

The gene calls are TRBV28 and TRBJ2-7; TRBD2 agrees at 11 bases. With V trimmed by 7 bases and J by 5 bases, 7 bases remained unmatched. Germline CDR1 and CDR2: MDHEN and SYDVKM. This CDR3 comprises 14 residues. Written as DNA, the CDR3 is TGTGCCAGCACTTCGACTAGCGGGAACCACGAGCAGTACTTC. Amino acid sequence: CASTSTSGNHEQYF.

Many counts were recorded for this clonotype. This chain's CDR3 is CASSSVQGLGNEQFF. CDR3 in DNA: TGTGCCAGCAGCTCCGTGCAGGGGTTAGGCAATGAGCAGTTCTTC. V is TRBV11-2 and J is TRBJ2-1; D might be TRBD1 (6 bases). This CDR3 spans 15 amino acids. Trimming cost V 4 bases and J 6 bases, with 16 bases left between them. Germline V CDR1 and CDR2: SGHAT, FQNNGV.

This clonotype was recorded at least ten times. The rearrangement uses TRBV7-8 and TRBJ2-3; D gene unclear. The CDR3 contains 11 residues. The V gene's germline CDR1 is SGHVS and CDR2 FQNEAQ. V was clipped by 3 bases and J by 10 bases, with 8 bases between them. The CDR3 is CASSFSGPQYF. CDR3 coding DNA: TGTGCCAGCAGCTTTTCAGGTCCGCAGTATTTT.